These 32 T cell receptor beta chains were all obtained from the same sample, sequenced in a study of post-analysis software for immune sequencing data. Overall study findings and caveats: A few TRBV segments appeared more often in patients than in controls, and TRBV5-6, TRBV5-1 and TRBV20-1 were among these.

No antigens are known for them. cDNA libraries of TCR beta carried unique molecular identifiers. MiXCR was run by TCRdb on the PCR reads, yielding one entry per CDR3 protein. The sample has 450,000 to 650,000 distinct CDR3 sequences; 40% to 50% are singletons. The sample comprised blood. The receptors come from a girl between 10 and 17 years old with multiple sclerosis.

The V gene is TRBV5-6, the J gene TRBJ1-2; D may be TRBD1 (5 bases). The germline gives CDR1 SGHDT, CDR2 YYEEEE. The CDR3 runs to 17 residues. V was cut by 4 bases and J by 3 bases, with 22 bases left in between. The CDR3 DNA reads as TGTGCCAGCAGCCCGGAGAGGGACGGGTTTTCGTACTATGGCTACACCTTC. It yields the protein CASSPERDGFSYYGYTF. Supplemented by reference TRBV5-6 and TRBJ1-2, the full variable domain reads DAGVTQSPTHLIKTRGQQVTLRCSPKSGHDTVSWYQQALGQGPQFIFQYYEEEERQRGNFPDRFSGHQFPNYSSELNVNALLLGDSALYLCASSPERDGFSYYGYTFGSGTRLTVV.

This sequence joins TRBV5-1 and TRBJ2-3; 7 nucleotides agree with TRBD1. V was pared by 4 bases and J by 3 bases, with 8 bases of the junction left unmatched. The CDR3 consists of 15 residues. Germline CDR1 and CDR2: SGHRS and YFSETQ. CDR3 sequence: CASSSRQGQTDTQYF. Here the CDR3 DNA reads TGCGCCAGCAGCAGCAGACAGGGACAGACAGATACGCAGTATTTT.

A few counts support this clonotype. The J gene is TRBJ2-1, the V gene TRBV7-2; TRBD1 is a possible D gene (6 bases). The CDR3 extends over 15 amino acids. Germline CDR1 reads SGHTA; CDR2 reads FQGNSA. Trimming removed 5 bases from V and 10 bases from J, with 21 bases in between. The CDR3 DNA is TGTGCCAGCAGCCCACAGTCATACAGGGTGGACGAGCAGTTCTTC. Its protein is CASSPQSYRVDEQFF.

This clonotype showed up just a few times. The gene calls are TRBV7-9 and TRBJ2-3, with 7 bases matching TRBD1. This CDR3 has 17 amino acids. The V gene's germline CDR1 is SEHNR and CDR2 FQNEAQ (reference sequence). Trimming cost V 4 bases and J 4 bases; bases outside gene matches: 14. DNA for the CDR3: TGTGCCAGCAGCTGGGGAGAGGAATTGCAGGGGGCAGATACGCAGTATTTT. The encoded protein is CASSWGEELQGADTQYF.

The chain combines TRBV7-9 with TRBJ2-5; no reliable D call. Germline values: CDR1 SEHNR, CDR2 FQNEAQ (reference sequence). Between the trimmed V and J ends, which lost 4 bases and 2 bases, there was a span of 14 bases. This CDR3 is 15 amino acids long. The DNA for the CDR3 is TGTGCCAGCAGCTCGACCCGACGGCAACAAGAGACCCAGTACTTC. It yields the protein CASSSTRRQQETQYF.

The chain links TRBV28 to TRBJ2-3; 7 nucleotides match TRBD2. CDR3 length: 16 amino acids. V was pared by 5 bases and J by 4 bases, with 12 bases of the junction left unmatched. Germline V gene data show CDR1 as MDHEN and CDR2 as SYDVKM. The DNA for the CDR3 is TGTGCCAGCAGTCGAAGCTGGGGGGGTAGGGCAGATACGCAGTATTTT. Translation: CASSRSWGGRADTQYF.

This sequence joins TRBV12-3 or TRBV12-4 and TRBJ2-3, with 9 bases that match TRBD1. The CDR3 runs to 13 residues. Losses at the gene ends were 6 bases for V and 6 bases for J; bases not matched to a gene: 4. CDR3 DNA: TGTGCCAGCAGGGGACAGGGCGGCGATACGCAGTATTTT. It encodes CASRGQGGDTQYF.

This rearrangement joins TRBV7-8 to TRBJ2-5; 13 bases agree with TRBD2. Germline CDR1 and CDR2: SGHVS and FQNEAQ. The CDR3 runs to 15 residues. V lost 4 bases, J lost 4 bases, and 3 bases stayed unmatched. CDR3 protein: CASSSGLAGVETQYF. CDR3 DNA sequence: TGTGCCAGCAGCTCCGGACTAGCGGGAGTAGAGACCCAGTACTTC.

The chain carries TRBV12-3 or TRBV12-4 and TRBJ1-2, with 9 bases that match TRBD1. This CDR3 comprises 14 residues. V shed 6 bases and J 5 bases; nucleotides not matched to a gene: 7. In DNA form, the CDR3 reads TGTGCCAGCAGCATCATGGGGACAGGGTATGGCTACACCTTC. This codes for CASSIMGTGYGYTF.

The gene calls are TRBV10-3 and TRBJ1-2; no firm D call. Looked up from germline, CDR1 is ENHRY and CDR2 is SYGVKD. The V gene lost 2 bases and the J gene lost 4 bases, with 11 bases spanning the gap. CDR3 length: 14 amino acids. This CDR3 is CAISEGEGVYGYTF. CDR3 nucleotides: TGTGCCATCAGTGAGGGGGAGGGCGTCTATGGCTACACCTTC.

This clonotype was seen more than once but under ten times. V and J are TRBV29-1 and TRBJ2-3; D remains ambiguous. The V gene's germline CDR1 is SQVTM and CDR2 ANQGSEA. CDR3 length equals 12 residues. V was shortened by 2 bases and J by 3 bases, with 6 bases between the two germline ends. The CDR3 DNA is TGCAGCGTTGAACACGGGACAGATACGCAGTATTTT. This codes for CSVEHGTDTQYF.

Of note for this clonotype: One junction end does not reproduce the germline sequence, and a read error may be involved. The chain is built from TRBV6-1 and TRBJ2-3; a possible D gene is TRBD1 (6 bases). The germline CDR1 and CDR2 sequences are MNHNS and SASEGT. This CDR3 is built from 16 residues. As DNA, the CDR3 is TGTGCCGGCAGTGAATTACAGGGAAGGTCGAGAGATACGCAGTATTTT. Protein: CAGSELQGRSRDTQYF.

On this clonotype: A junction end diverges from the germline sequence, so it may reflect a read error. The chain links TRBV2 to TRBJ2-3; possibly TRBD2 for D (5 bases). Germline V gives CDR1 SNHLY, CDR2 FYNNEI. This CDR3 has 16 residues. This CDR3 reads CASRTTGVLSTDTQYF. The CDR3 DNA reads as TGTGCCAGCAGGACAACCGGGGTCCTAAGCACTGATACGCAGTATTTT.

The CDR3 coding sequence is TGCAGCGTTGCCGCCGGGACCGGTAGCTCCTACAATGAGCAGTTCTTC. This encodes CSVAAGTGSSYNEQFF. This chain connects TRBV29-1 to TRBJ2-1; either TRBD1 or TRBD2 may fit D (5 bases each). In germline, CDR1 is SQVTM, CDR2 ANQGSEA. V was trimmed by 4 bases and J by 0 bases, leaving 16 bases between them. The CDR3 has 16 residues.

The V call is TRBV5-6, the J call TRBJ2-4; 7 bases line up with TRBD1. Losses at the gene ends were 0 bases for V and 4 bases for J; bases not matched to a gene: 1. Germline lookup yields CDR1 SGHDT and CDR2 YYEEEE. CDR3 length equals 14 residues. In DNA, the CDR3 is TGTGCCAGCAGCTTGGTGGGACAGAAAAACATTCAGTACTTC. It is translated as CASSLVGQKNIQYF.

This clonotype was found a few times. The gene calls are TRBV10-3 and TRBJ1-2, with D uncertain. Germline V CDR1 and CDR2: ENHRY, SYGVKD. The CDR3 is 12 residues long. The ends were cut back, 6 bases at V and 11 bases at J, with 16 bases in the middle. The CDR3 DNA is TGTGCCATCAGCCCCGGTGTGAGGAGTTACACCTTC. Protein sequence: CAISPGVRSYTF.

The CDR3 DNA follows: TGCAGTGCCTCTGGGCCTAGCACAGATACGCAGTATTTT. It translates to CSASGPSTDTQYF. The V and J genes are TRBV20-1 and TRBJ2-3; D gene ambiguous. The CDR3 runs to 13 residues. The ends were cut back, 6 bases at V and 0 bases at J, with 10 bases in the middle. Germline V gene lookup returns CDR1 DFQATT and CDR2 SNEGSKA (reference sequence).

The rearrangement uses TRBV7-6 and TRBJ2-7; D unresolved. V was shortened by 0 bases and J by 0 bases, with 9 bases between the two germline ends. The germline V gene has CDR1 SGHVS and CDR2 FNYEAQ. The CDR3 spans 15 residues. This chain's CDR3 is CASSLARRNSYEQYF. The CDR3 DNA reads TGTGCCAGCAGCTTAGCGCGCAGAAACTCCTACGAGCAGTACTTC.

The gene calls are TRBV5-1 and TRBJ2-2; 7 bases match TRBD1. Germline CDR1 reads SGHRS; CDR2 reads YFSETQ. This CDR3 spans 14 amino acids. Trimming removed 3 bases from V and 7 bases from J; junction bases left unmatched: 6. The CDR3 sequence: CASSYRQGHGELFF. CDR3 coding DNA: TGCGCCAGCAGCTACCGACAGGGCCACGGGGAGCTGTTTTTT.

A word on this clonotype: An end of the junction does not agree with germline; a read error may underlie this. CDR3 nucleotides: TGTGCCAGCAGTTACTCGGTAGCGGGAACGAACTACCTCTACAATGAACAGTTCTTC. It yields the protein CASSYSVAGTNYLYNEQFF. The chain joins TRBV6-5 to TRBJ2-1; the match to TRBD2 covers 8 bases. This CDR3 contains 19 residues. Germline CDR1 reads MNHEY; CDR2 reads SVGAGI.

The V call is TRBV29-1, the J call TRBJ2-1, with 10 bases that match TRBD2. V lost 3 bases and J lost 0; bases outside the gene matches: 8. Germline-derived CDR1 and CDR2 are SQVTM and ANQGSEA. The CDR3 is made up of 17 amino acids. CDR3 bases: TGCAGCGTTGAGGTAGCGGGGGGTTCGAGCTCCTACAATGAGCAGTTCTTC. As protein: CSVEVAGGSSSYNEQFF.

This chain uses TRBV12-3 or TRBV12-4 with TRBJ2-6; possibly TRBD1 or TRBD2 for D (6 bases each). V shed 2 bases and J shed 1 base, with 15 bases lying between them. The CDR3 loop spans 18 amino acids. This CDR3 reads CASSLIRGGPSGANVLTF. The CDR3, as DNA: TGTGCCAGCAGTTTAATCAGGGGAGGCCCATCTGGGGCCAACGTCCTGACTTTC.

This clonotype was counted only a few times. This chain joins TRBV5-1 and TRBJ1-5; 7 nucleotides match TRBD1. Germline lookup yields CDR1 SGHRS and CDR2 YFSETQ. J was trimmed by 2 bases and V by 0 bases; bases with no gene match: 5. This CDR3 region has 16 residues. CDR3 bases: TGCGCCAGCAGCTTGGAGGGGGCGGATGGCAATCAGCCCCAGCATTTT. It is translated as CASSLEGADGNQPQHF.

This clonotype was observed a few times. The chain employs TRBV10-3 and TRBJ1-2; D is unclear. The germline gives CDR1 ENHRY, CDR2 SYGVKD. The CDR3 covers 12 residues. Trimming cost V 7 bases and J 4 bases, with 10 bases left between them. The CDR3 bases are TGTGCCATCAATGCAGGAGGCTATGGCTACACCTTC. The encoded protein is CAINAGGYGYTF.

The chain recombines TRBV29-1 with TRBJ1-1; D possibly corresponds to TRBD1 (5 bases). The CDR3 length is 10 residues. Germline-derived CDR1 and CDR2 are SQVTM and ANQGSEA. The ends were cut back, 4 bases at V and 11 bases at J, with 11 bases in the middle. The CDR3 nucleotides are TGCAGCGTTGGCCTCGGGGGGGCTTTCTTT. Protein product: CSVGLGGAFF. The full variable domain, its missing parts supplied by reference TRBV29-1 and TRBJ1-1, is SAVISQKPSRDICQRGTSLTIQCQVDSQVTMMFWYRQQPGQSLTLIATANQGSEATYESGFVIDKFPISRPNLTFSTLTVSNMSPEDSSIYLCSVGLGGAFFGQGTRLTVV.

The rearrangement uses TRBV6-2 or TRBV6-3 and TRBJ2-2; D ambiguous. Germline V gene lookup returns CDR1 MNHEY and CDR2 SVGEGT. The V end lost 11 bases, the J end lost 1 base, and 14 bases lay between the germline ends. The CDR3 length is 14 residues. The CDR3 loop is CASRWPLNTGELFF. The CDR3 DNA reads as TGTGCCTCTCGTTGGCCTTTGAACACCGGGGAGCTGTTTTTT.

The CDR3 loop reads CASTATSEFYGYTF. The CDR3 coding sequence is TGTGCCAGCACCGCGACCTCGGAGTTCTATGGCTACACCTTC. The genes are TRBV6-6 and TRBJ1-2, with D uncertain. V was trimmed by 7 bases and J by 4 bases, leaving 16 bases between them. Per the germline V gene, CDR1 is MNHNY and CDR2 is SVGAGI (reference sequence). The CDR3 has 14 amino acids.

The rearrangement uses TRBV5-1 and TRBJ2-7; 8 bases line up with TRBD1. Matching the DNA end better, TRBJ2-5 makes the J call doubtful. Germline CDR1 is SGHRS and CDR2 is YFSETQ. The CDR3 is 13 residues long. The CDR3 DNA reads as TGCGCCGGCATCTTTGACAGGGGAGGGACCCAGTACTTC. Encoded protein: CAGIFDRGGTQYF.

This chain uses TRBV2 with TRBJ2-4; D perhaps matches TRBD1 (5 bases). CDR1 SNHLY and CDR2 FYNNEI come from the germline V gene. CDR3 length: 15 amino acids. Trimming removed 4 bases from V and 0 bases from J, with 10 bases in between. The CDR3 is CASSVQGLAKNIQYF. As DNA, the CDR3 is TGTGCCAGCAGTGTTCAGGGTCTAGCCAAAAACATTCAGTACTTC.

J is TRBJ2-1 and V is TRBV27, with D unclear. Trimming removed 6 bases at V and 0 bases at J, with 12 bases between. There are 15 residues in the CDR3. Germline-derived CDR1 and CDR2 are MNHEY and SMNVEV (reference sequence). This chain's CDR3 is CASRVRVASYNEQFF. DNA for the CDR3: TGTGCCAGCAGGGTAAGAGTAGCCTCCTACAATGAGCAGTTCTTC.

The chain joins TRBV12-3 or TRBV12-4 to TRBJ1-2, with D unclear. CDR3 length: 14 residues. Trimming stripped 7 bases from V and 5 bases from J, with 17 bases between. CDR3 residues: CASTLRAVPYGYTF. The CDR3 nucleotides read TGTGCCAGCACCCTAAGGGCAGTACCATATGGCTACACCTTC.

A remark on this clonotype: The junction departs from the called germline gene at one end, perhaps through a read error. This chain links TRBV24-1 with TRBJ2-3, with 8 bases identical to TRBD1. This CDR3 comprises 17 residues. Germline V gives CDR1 KGHDR, CDR2 SFDVKD. CDR3 in DNA: TGTGCCACCGGTGATTGGCAAGCGGACAGGGTCGCAGATACGCAGTATTTT. It codes for CATGDWQADRVADTQYF.